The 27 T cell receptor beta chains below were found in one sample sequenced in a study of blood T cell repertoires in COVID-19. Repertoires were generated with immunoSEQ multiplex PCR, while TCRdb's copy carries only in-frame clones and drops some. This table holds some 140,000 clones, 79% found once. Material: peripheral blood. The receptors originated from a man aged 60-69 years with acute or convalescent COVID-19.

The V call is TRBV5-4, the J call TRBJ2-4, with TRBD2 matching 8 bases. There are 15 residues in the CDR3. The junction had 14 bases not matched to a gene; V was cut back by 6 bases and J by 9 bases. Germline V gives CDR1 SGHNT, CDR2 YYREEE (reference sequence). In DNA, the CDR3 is TGTGCCAGCATACGACTGGGTAGCGGGATAGGCATTCAGTACTTC. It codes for CASIRLGSGIGIQYF.

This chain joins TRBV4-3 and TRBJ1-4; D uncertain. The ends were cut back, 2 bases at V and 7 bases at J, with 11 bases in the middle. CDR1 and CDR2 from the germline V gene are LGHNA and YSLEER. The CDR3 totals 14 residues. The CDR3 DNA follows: TGCGCCAGCAGCCAACCCACAACCCCTGAAAAACTGTTTTTT. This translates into CASSQPTTPEKLFF.

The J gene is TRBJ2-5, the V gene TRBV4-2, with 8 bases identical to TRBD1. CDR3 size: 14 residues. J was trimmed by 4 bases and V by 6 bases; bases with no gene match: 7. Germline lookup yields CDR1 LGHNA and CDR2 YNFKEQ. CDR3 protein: CASSPNRGSETQYF. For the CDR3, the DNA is TGTGCCAGCAGTCCGAACAGGGGGTCAGAGACCCAGTACTTC.

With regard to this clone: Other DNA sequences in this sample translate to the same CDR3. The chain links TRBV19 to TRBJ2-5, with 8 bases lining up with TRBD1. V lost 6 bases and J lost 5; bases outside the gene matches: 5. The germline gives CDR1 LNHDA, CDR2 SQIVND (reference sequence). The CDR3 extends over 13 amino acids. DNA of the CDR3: TGTGCCAGTAGAGACAGGGGCCGGGAGACCCAGTACTTC. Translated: CASRDRGRETQYF.

The CDR3 region has the DNA TGTGCCAGCAGCTTAGGATCGAACAGGGTTTCGACCGGGGAGCTGTTTTTT. It translates to CASSLGSNRVSTGELFF. The chain has TRBV7-8 and TRBJ2-2; perhaps TRBD1 as D (6 bases). CDR1 is SGHVS and CDR2 is FQNEAQ in the germline V gene. The CDR3 sequence is 17 residues long. V dropped 1 base and J dropped 5 bases, with 17 bases sitting between them.

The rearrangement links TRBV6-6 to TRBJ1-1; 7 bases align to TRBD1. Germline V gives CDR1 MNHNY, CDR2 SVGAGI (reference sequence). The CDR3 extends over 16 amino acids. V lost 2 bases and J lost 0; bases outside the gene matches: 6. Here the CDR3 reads CASSYPQGSLNTEAFF. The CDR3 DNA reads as TGTGCCAGCAGTTACCCACAGGGGTCCCTGAACACTGAAGCTTTCTTT.

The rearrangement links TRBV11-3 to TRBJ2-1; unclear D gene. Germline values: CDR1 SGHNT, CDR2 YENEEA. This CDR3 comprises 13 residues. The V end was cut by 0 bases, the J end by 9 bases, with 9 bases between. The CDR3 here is CASSLDLSTEQFF. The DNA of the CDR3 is TGTGCCAGCAGCTTAGATCTTAGTACTGAGCAGTTCTTC. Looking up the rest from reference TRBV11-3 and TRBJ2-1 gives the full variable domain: EAGVVQSPRYKIIEKKQPVAFWCNPISGHNTLYWYLQNLGQGPELLIRYENEEAVDDSQLPKDRFSAERLKGVDSTLKIQPAELGDSAVYLCASSLDLSTEQFFGPGTRLTVL.

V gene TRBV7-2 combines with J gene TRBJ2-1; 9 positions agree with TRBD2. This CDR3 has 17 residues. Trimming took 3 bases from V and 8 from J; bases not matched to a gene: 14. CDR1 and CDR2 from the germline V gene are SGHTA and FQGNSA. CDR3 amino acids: CASSFSLWASGMYEQFF. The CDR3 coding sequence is TGTGCCAGCAGCTTTAGCCTTTGGGCTAGCGGGATGTATGAGCAGTTCTTC.

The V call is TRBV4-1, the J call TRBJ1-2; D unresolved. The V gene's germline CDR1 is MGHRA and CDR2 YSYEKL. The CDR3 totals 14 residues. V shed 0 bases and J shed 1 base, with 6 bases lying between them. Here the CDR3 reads CASSQEGLNYGYTF. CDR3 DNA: TGCGCCAGCAGCCAAGAAGGACTTAACTATGGCTACACCTTC.

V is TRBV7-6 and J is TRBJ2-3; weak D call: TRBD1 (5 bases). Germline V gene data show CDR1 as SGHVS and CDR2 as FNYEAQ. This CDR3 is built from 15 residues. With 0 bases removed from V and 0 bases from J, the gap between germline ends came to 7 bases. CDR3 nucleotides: TGTGCCAGCAGCTTAGCAGGGGCTAGCACAGATACGCAGTATTTT. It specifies CASSLAGASTDTQYF.

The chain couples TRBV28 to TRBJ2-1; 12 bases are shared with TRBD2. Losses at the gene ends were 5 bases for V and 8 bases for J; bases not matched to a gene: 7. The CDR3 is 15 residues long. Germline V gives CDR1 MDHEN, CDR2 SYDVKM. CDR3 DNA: TGTGCCAGCAGTCGCGGACTAGCGGGAAACTATGAGCAGTTCTTC. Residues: CASSRGLAGNYEQFF.

DNA for the CDR3: TGTGCCAGCAGTTCTGGAGCCTACGAGCAGTACTTC. Protein product: CASSSGAYEQYF. V and J are TRBV6-2 or TRBV6-3 and TRBJ2-7; no clear D. Trimming took 4 bases from V and 2 from J, leaving 6 bases between them. Per germline, CDR1 MNHEY and CDR2 SVGEGT. The CDR3 runs to 12 residues.

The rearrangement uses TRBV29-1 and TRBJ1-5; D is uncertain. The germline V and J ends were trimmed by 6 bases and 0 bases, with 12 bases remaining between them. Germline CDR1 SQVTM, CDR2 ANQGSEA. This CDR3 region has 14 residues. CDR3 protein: CSVSQANSNQPQHF. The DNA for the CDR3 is TGCAGCGTCTCTCAGGCGAATAGCAATCAGCCCCAGCATTTT.

The CDR3 DNA follows: TGCGCCAGCAGCTTGGAGGGACAGAGCACTAATGAAAAACTGTTTTTT. It yields the protein CASSLEGQSTNEKLFF. V usage is TRBV5-1 and J usage is TRBJ1-4; the match to TRBD1 covers 7 bases. The CDR3 is 16 residues long. The V gene end was trimmed by 0 bases and the J gene end by 2 bases; junction bases not matched to a gene: 4. Germline CDR1 and CDR2: SGHRS and YFSETQ.

The CDR3 region is CASSLGQGPGGPLHF. The DNA for the CDR3 is TGCGCCAGCAGCCTCGGACAGGGTCCGGGCGGGCCCCTCCACTTT. The chain carries TRBV4-1 and TRBJ1-6; 8 bases are shared with TRBD1. The V gene end was trimmed by 4 bases and the J gene end by 13 bases; junction bases not matched to a gene: 12. The germline gives CDR1 MGHRA, CDR2 YSYEKL. CDR3 length: 15 residues.

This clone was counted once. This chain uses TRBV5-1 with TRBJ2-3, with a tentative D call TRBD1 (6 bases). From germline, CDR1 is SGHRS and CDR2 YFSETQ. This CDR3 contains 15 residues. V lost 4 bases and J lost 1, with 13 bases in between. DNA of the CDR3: TGCGCCAGCAGCCTTTCAGGGGAAGGCACAGATACGCAGTATTTT. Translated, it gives CASSLSGEGTDTQYF.

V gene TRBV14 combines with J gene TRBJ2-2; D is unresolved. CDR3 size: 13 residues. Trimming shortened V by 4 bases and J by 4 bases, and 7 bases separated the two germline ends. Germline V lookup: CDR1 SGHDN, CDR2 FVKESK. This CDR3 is CASSPLTTGELFF. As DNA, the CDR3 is TGTGCCAGCAGCCCTCTAACCACCGGGGAGCTGTTTTTT.

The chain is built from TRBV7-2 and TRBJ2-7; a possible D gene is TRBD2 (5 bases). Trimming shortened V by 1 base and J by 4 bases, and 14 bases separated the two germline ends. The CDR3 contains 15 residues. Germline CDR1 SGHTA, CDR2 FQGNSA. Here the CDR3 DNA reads TGTGCCAGCAGCTTAGGGAACGGGAACTTTTACGAGCAGTACTTC. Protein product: CASSLGNGNFYEQYF.

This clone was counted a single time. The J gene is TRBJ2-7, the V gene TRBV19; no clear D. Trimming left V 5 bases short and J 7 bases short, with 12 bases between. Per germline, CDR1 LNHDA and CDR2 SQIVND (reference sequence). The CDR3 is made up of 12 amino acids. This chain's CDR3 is CASSARLSEQYF. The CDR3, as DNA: TGTGCCAGTAGTGCCCGGTTGTCGGAGCAGTACTTC.

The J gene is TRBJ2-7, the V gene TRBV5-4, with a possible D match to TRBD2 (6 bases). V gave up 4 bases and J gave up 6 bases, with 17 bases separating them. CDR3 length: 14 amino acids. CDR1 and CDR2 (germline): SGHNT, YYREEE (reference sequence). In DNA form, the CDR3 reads TGTGCCAGCAGCGAGGCCGGGACTCCCTCCGAGCAGTACTTC. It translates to CASSEAGTPSEQYF.

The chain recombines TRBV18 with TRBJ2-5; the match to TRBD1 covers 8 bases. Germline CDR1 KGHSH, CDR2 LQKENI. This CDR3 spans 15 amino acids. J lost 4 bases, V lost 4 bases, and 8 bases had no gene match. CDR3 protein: CASSLRQGKGETQYF. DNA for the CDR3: TGTGCCAGCTCACTCAGACAGGGGAAGGGAGAGACCCAGTACTTC.

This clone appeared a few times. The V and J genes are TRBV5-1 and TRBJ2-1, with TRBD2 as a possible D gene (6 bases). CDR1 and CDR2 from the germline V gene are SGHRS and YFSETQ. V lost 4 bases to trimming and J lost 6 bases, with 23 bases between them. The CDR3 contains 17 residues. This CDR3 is CASSLPGVGSKGNEQFF. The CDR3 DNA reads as TGCGCCAGCAGCCTCCCTGGGGTCGGGAGCAAGGGCAATGAGCAGTTCTTC.

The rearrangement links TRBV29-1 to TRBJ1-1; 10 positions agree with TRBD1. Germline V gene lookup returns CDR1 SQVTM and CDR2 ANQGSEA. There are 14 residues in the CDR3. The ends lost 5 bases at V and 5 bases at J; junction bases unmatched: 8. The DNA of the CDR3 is TGCAGCGTTAAGCCTGGACAGGGGGGAACTGAAGCTTTCTTT. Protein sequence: CSVKPGQGGTEAFF.

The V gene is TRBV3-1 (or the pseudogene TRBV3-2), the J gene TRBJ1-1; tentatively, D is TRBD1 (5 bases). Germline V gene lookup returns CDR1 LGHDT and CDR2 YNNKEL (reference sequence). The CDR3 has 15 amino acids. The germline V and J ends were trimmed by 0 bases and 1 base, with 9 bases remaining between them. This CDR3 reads CASSQEPRANTEAFF. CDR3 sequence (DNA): TGTGCCAGCAGCCAAGAACCCAGGGCGAACACTGAAGCTTTCTTT.

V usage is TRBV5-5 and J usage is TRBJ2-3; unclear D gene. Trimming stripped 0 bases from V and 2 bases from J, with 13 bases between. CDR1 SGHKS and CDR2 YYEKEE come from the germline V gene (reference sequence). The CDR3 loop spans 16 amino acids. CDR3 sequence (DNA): TGTGCCAGCAGCTTGGACGACTGGATTATCACAGATACGCAGTATTTT. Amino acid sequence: CASSLDDWIITDTQYF.

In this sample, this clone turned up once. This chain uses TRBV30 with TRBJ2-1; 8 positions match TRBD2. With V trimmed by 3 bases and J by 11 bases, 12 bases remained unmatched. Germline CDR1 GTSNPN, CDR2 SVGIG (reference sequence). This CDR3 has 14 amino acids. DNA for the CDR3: TGTGCCTGGAGCCTACTCGGGAGGGCCGATCAGCAGTTCTTC. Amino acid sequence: CAWSLLGRADQQFF. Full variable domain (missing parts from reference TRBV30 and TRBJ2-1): SQTIHQWPATLVQPVGSPLSLECTVEGTSNPNLYWYRQAAGRGLQLLFYSVGIGQISSEVPQNLSASRPQDRQFILSSKKLLLSDSGFYLCAWSLLGRADQQFFGPGTRLTVL.

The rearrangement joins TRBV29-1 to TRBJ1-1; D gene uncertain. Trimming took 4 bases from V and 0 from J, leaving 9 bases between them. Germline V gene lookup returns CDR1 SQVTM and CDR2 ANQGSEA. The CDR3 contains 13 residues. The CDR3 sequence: CSVAREMNTEAFF. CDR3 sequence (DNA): TGCAGCGTTGCACGGGAAATGAACACTGAAGCTTTCTTT.